Following are 12 T cell receptor beta chains from one sample sequenced in a study of OX40 agonist ivuxolimab in advanced cancers. Using immunoSEQ multiplex PCR, the repertoire was profiled, and TCRdb retains in-frame clones only, with some absent. The sample lists roughly 8,000 clones; 90% were seen once. This sample comprised CD4+ or CD8+ T cells sorted from blood, obtained in a trial of the OX40 agonist ivuxolimab. Receptors originate from an adult with an advanced solid tumor such as melanoma, head and neck, liver or kidney cancer.

The chain recombines TRBV7-9 with TRBJ1-4; D is undetermined. Trimming shortened V by 1 base and J by 8 bases, and 8 bases separated the two germline ends. Per the germline V gene, CDR1 is SEHNR and CDR2 is FQNEAQ (reference sequence). The CDR3 is made up of 13 amino acids. The CDR3 DNA reads TGTGCCAGCAGCTTAGTCTTGATGGAAAAACTGTTTTTT. Residues: CASSLVLMEKLFF. Full variable domain (remainder filled in from reference TRBV7-9 and TRBJ1-4): DTGVSQNPRHKITKRGQNVTFRCDPISEHNRLYWYRQTLGQGPEFLTYFQNEAQLEKSRLLSDRFSAERPKGSFSTLEIQRTEQGDSAMYLCASSLVLMEKLFFGSGTQLSVL.

The chain carries TRBV6-5 and TRBJ1-5; 7 bases are shared with TRBD1. Germline assignment: CDR1 MNHEY and CDR2 SVGAGI. The CDR3 has 14 residues. V lost 6 bases, J lost 2 bases, and 4 bases stayed unmatched. The CDR3: CASRRTGRNQPQHF. DNA of the CDR3: TGTGCCAGCAGAAGGACAGGACGCAATCAGCCCCAGCATTTT.

V and J are TRBV28 and TRBJ2-1, with 8 positions matching TRBD2. V was pared by 4 bases and J by 4 bases, with 9 bases of the junction left unmatched. Germline V CDR1 and CDR2: MDHEN, SYDVKM. CDR3 length equals 16 residues. CDR3 bases: TGTGCCAGCAGTTCCGGGGGTAGCGGGGATTACAATGAGCAGTTCTTC. Translation: CASSSGGSGDYNEQFF.

The chain recombines TRBV23-1 with TRBJ2-7, with D possibly matching TRBD1 (6 bases). TRBV23-1 is reported as an ORF; its role is uncertain. There are 20 residues in the CDR3. V lost 4 bases, J lost 1 base, and 29 bases lay in between. The CDR3 region is CASSLPRQGISLPSSYEQYV. CDR3 DNA sequence: TGCGCCAGCAGTCTCCCCCGCCAGGGGATAAGCCTACCCTCGTCCTACGAGCAGTACGTC.

This rearrangement joins TRBV12-5 to TRBJ2-1; the match to TRBD1 covers 7 bases. The CDR3 runs to 16 residues. The germline V gene encodes CDR1 LGHNT and CDR2 FRNRAP. The V segment lost 6 bases and the J segment 5 bases; nucleotides outside the gene matches: 13. In DNA form, the CDR3 reads TGTGCTAGTGGCCACCCCCCCGGGACAGTAAACAATGAGCAGTTCTTC. Encoded protein: CASGHPPGTVNNEQFF.

V usage is TRBV18 and J usage is TRBJ2-1; TRBD2 agrees at 8 bases. The CDR3 loop spans 16 amino acids. Germline CDR1 KGHSH, CDR2 LQKENI. The V and J ends lost 0 bases and 0 bases, in that order; junction bases with no gene match: 1. The CDR3 is CASSPPSGVSYNEQFF. DNA of the CDR3: TGTGCCAGCTCACCACCTAGCGGGGTCTCCTACAATGAGCAGTTCTTC.

The rearrangement uses TRBV19 and TRBJ1-4; maybe TRBD1 (6 bases). Trimming cost V 0 bases and J 6 bases, with 8 bases left between them. The CDR3 extends over 14 amino acids. The germline CDR1 and CDR2 sequences are LNHDA and SQIVND (reference sequence). DNA for the CDR3: TGTGCCAGTAGTATAGAGGGGGCGCATGAAAAACTGTTTTTT. As protein: CASSIEGAHEKLFF.

V usage is TRBV4-1 and J usage is TRBJ2-1, with 10 bases identical to TRBD1. CDR1 and CDR2 (germline): MGHRA, YSYEKL. Germline trimming cut 0 bases from V and 5 bases from J; bases unmatched to any gene: 1. The CDR3 is made up of 15 amino acids. Here the CDR3 DNA reads TGCGCCAGCAGCCAAGAAGGACAGGGGGACAATGAGCAGTTCTTC. Translated: CASSQEGQGDNEQFF.

This sequence joins TRBV5-4 and TRBJ2-3, with D possibly TRBD2 on 6 matching bases. Germline lookup yields CDR1 SGHNT and CDR2 YYREEE (reference sequence). The CDR3 is 17 residues long. Trimming removed 4 bases at V and 1 base at J, with 19 bases between. For the CDR3, the DNA is TGTGCCAGCAGCCAAAACTGGAGGGCCGCTGGCACAGATACGCAGTATTTT. Translating gives CASSQNWRAAGTDTQYF.

V is TRBV13 and J is TRBJ2-1; D is uncertain. Germline CDR1 reads PRHDT; CDR2 reads FYEKMQ (reference sequence). V was trimmed by 4 bases and J by 10 bases, leaving 14 bases between them. The CDR3 is made up of 13 amino acids. CDR3 DNA sequence: TGTGCCAGCAGCTCCAATTTTATCTCGGAGCAGTTCTTC. This codes for CASSSNFISEQFF.

Points on this clone: A junction boundary mismatches the germline segment, possibly from a read error. The rearrangement links TRBV7-7 to TRBJ2-5; D perhaps matches TRBD2 (7 bases). The germline gives CDR1 SSHAT, CDR2 FNYEAQ (reference sequence). The CDR3 contains 15 residues. The CDR3 coding sequence is TGTGCTAGCAGCTTAGGAGGGGGGGCCCAAGAGACCCAGTACTTC. Its protein is CASSLGGGAQETQYF.

The chain joins TRBV29-1 to TRBJ2-2; D remains ambiguous. The CDR3 is 12 amino acids. V lost 4 bases, J lost 0 bases, and 3 bases lay in between. Germline-derived CDR1 and CDR2 are SQVTM and ANQGSEA. The DNA of the CDR3 is TGCAGCGTTGTAACGAACACCGGGGAGCTGTTTTTT. It is translated as CSVVTNTGELFF.